What follows is one T cell receptor beta chain and its context. This clonotype was detected a few times. Its cognate antigen has yet to be identified. No per-base quality is available; no much larger clone lies one base away. V gives up 6 bases and J gives up 5 bases, and the segment between their germline ends measures 16 bases. Its CDR3 holds 13 amino acids, cysteine through phenylalanine. This entry keeps only the CDR3 DNA: 39 bases, framed from base 1. Reading the germline V gene (reference sequence) gives CDR1 DFQATT and CDR2 SNEGSKA. Libraries were constructed by 5' RACE. Sequencing was carried out with an Illumina HiSeq 2500. A second PCR of roughly 6 to 11 cycles was run with a J-beta primer mix and a sample-barcoded 5' primer. Each TCR beta cDNA molecule received a unique molecular identifier from a template-switch 5' adaptor carrying 12 random nucleotides. At least 3 million CDR3-containing paired-end reads were obtained from each sample. The Mint cDNA synthesis kit, primed by a TRBC-specific oligonucleotide, was used to synthesize first-strand cDNA from all RNA. After uracil-DNA glycosylase treatment, a first 18-cycle PCR used universal primers M1SS and BC2_uni_R on all cDNA. The authors' pipeline ran thus. For normalization, 1 million high-quality reads were randomly selected from each sample, with every read carrying a distinct molecular identifier. Instead of being binned into consensus sequences, reads that shared molecular identifiers were thrown out. MiTCR, set to a Q25 quality threshold and the strictest error-elimination algorithm, was used for CDR3 identification, clonotype clustering and error correction. A nonparametric unseen species model using Euler transformation provided a lower-bound estimate of total TCR beta diversity. TCRdb passed the public sequencing reads through fastp at Q25 and MiXCR, retaining productive beta sequences. Every CDR3 protein is listed once, alongside the most common genes and DNA of its rows. In this record, the V and J calls reflect TCRdb's handling and not the investigators' own analysis. This sample is represented by approximately 850,000 distinct CDR3 sequences; 55% to 70% of them were singletons. The ten largest make up about 20% of the sample.

The data derive from a study of blood T cells in healthy people across ages (dated by TCRdb to between 2014 and 2017). Regarding the complete study: Template switching captured roughly one uniquely barcoded TCR beta cDNA molecule per two T cells in model experiments. To avoid experimental bias, donors of different ages were distributed randomly across sequencing lanes. Donors were grouped into four age groups: young (average 16 years), middle-aged (39), aged (about 59) and long-lived (over 80). Age-related changes in TCR beta repertoire diversity were measured in the study by deep sequencing normalized with unique cDNA molecular identifiers. Two additional independent replicas of 1 million unique cDNA reads from the same blood draw were analyzed for two donors (one aged 18 to 30 and one aged 80 or older). What the research found in general, with its limitations: Because donor CMV infection status was unknown, age-related changes in expanded clonotypes were potentially confounded. Estimates of total diversity based on one million sequenced T cells were regarded as lower bounds and as underestimates. As age increased, observed TCR beta diversity per million T cells dropped in a roughly linear way, and a significant reduction was already evident by age approximately 40. Conclusive comparison of naive and antigen-experienced compartments was prevented by the profiling of bulk unsorted PBMCs. The percentage of naive T cells measured by flow cytometry correlated strongly with observed TCR beta diversity. Compared with the aged group, the long-lived group had more naive CD4+ T cells, fewer expanded clones and increased TCR diversity, a pattern suggesting age selection.

Donors were 39 systemically healthy Caucasian individuals from Russia aged roughly 6 to 95 years. Each donor gave 8 to 10 milliliters of peripheral blood, drawn into EDTA-treated Vacutainer tubes. Ficoll-Paque density-gradient centrifugation was used to isolate PBMCs, with at least 7 million obtained per sample. Total RNA was extracted from PBMCs with Trizol reagent, with at least 6 micrograms obtained per sample. For every donor, flow cytometry on a PBMC aliquot measured the percentage of naive CD45RAhigh/CD27high T cells. The rearranged segments are TRBV20-1 and TRBJ1-1, and possibly TRBD1, on 5 matching bases. This receptor was taken from a man aged 25 to 45 in good health. Sequenced material: blood. Here the CDR3 is given as CSADTDIRTEAFF. At the DNA level, the sequence is TGCAGTGCCGACACGGACATAAGGACTGAAGCTTTCTTT.